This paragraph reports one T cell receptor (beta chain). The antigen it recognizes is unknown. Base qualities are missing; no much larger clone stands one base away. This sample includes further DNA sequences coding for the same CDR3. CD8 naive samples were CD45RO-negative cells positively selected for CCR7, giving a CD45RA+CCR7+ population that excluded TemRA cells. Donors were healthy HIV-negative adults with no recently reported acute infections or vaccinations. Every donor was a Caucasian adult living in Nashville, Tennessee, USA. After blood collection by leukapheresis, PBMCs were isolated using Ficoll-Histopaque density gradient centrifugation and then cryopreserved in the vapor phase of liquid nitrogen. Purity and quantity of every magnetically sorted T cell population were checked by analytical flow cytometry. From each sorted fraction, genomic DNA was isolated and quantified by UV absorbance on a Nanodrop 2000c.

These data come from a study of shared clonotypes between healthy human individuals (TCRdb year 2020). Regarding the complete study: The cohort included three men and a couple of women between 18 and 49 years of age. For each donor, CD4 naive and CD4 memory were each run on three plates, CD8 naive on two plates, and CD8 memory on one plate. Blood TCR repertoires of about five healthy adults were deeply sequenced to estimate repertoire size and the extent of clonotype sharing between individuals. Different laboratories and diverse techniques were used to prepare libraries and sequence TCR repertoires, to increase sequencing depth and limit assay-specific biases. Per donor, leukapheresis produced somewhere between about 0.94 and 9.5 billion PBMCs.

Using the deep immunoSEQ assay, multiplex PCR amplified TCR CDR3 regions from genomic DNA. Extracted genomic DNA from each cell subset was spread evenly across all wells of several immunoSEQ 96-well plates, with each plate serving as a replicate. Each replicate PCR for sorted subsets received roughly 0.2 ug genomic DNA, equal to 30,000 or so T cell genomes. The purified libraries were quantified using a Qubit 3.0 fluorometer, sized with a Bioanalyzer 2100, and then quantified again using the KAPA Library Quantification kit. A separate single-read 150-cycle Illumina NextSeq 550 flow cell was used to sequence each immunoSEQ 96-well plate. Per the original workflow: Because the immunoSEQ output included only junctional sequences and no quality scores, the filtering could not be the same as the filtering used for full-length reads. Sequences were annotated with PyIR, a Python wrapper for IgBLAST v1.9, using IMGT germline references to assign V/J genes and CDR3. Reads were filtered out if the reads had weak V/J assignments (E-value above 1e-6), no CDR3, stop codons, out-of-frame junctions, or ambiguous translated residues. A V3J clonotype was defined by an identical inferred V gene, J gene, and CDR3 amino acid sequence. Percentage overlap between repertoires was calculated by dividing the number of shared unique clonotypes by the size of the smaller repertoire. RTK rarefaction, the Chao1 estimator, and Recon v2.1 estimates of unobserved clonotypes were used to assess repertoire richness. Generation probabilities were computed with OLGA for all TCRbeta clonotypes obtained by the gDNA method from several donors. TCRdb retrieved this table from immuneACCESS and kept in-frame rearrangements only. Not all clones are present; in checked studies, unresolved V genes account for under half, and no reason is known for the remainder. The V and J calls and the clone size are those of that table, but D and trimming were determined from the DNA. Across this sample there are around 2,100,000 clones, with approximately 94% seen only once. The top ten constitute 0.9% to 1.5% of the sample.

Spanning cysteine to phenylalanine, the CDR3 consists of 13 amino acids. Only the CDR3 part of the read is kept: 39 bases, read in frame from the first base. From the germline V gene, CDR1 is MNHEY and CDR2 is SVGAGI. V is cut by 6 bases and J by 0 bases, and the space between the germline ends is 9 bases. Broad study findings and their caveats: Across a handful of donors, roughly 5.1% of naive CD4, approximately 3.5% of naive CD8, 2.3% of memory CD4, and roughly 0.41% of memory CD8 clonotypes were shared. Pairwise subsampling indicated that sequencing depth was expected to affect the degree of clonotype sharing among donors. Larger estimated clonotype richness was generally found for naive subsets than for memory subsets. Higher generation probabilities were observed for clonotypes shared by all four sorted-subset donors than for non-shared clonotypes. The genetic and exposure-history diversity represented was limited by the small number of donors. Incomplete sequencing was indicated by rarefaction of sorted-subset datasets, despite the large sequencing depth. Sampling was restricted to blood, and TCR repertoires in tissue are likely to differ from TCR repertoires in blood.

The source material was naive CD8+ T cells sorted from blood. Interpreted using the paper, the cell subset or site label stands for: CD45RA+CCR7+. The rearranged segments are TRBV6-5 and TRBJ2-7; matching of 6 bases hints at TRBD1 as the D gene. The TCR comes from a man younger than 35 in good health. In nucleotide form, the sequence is TGTGCCAGCAGCCCGACAGGCTCCTACGAGCAGTACTTC. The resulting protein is CASSPTGSYEQYF.